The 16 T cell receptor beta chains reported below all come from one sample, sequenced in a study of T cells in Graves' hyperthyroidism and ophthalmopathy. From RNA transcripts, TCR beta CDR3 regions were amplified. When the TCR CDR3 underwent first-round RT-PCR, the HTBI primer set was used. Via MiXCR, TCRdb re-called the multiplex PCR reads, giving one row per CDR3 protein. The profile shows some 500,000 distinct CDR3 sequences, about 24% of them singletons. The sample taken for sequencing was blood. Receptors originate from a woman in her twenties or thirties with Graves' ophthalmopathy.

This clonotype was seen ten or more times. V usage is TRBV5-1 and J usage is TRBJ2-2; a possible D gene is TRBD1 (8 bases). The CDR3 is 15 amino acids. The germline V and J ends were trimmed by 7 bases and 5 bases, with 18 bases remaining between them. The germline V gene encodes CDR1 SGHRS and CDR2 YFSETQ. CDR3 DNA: TGCGCCAGCGCAACCGACAGGGGAGGGACCGGGGAGCTGTTTTTT. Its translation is CASATDRGGTGELFF.

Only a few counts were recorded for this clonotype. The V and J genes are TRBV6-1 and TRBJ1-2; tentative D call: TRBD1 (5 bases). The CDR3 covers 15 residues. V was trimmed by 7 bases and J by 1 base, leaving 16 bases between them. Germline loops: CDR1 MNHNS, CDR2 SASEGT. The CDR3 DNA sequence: TGTGCCAGCACAAGAACGGGGGTGGGTAACTATGGCTACACCTTC. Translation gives CASTRTGVGNYGYTF.

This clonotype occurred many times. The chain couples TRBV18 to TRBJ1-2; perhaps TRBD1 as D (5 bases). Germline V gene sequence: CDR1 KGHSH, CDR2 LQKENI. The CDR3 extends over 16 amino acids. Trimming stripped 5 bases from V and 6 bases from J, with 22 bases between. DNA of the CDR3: TGTGCCAGCTCAACGTTGCCGCCCAGGGTATCTGATGGCTACACCTTC. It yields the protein CASSTLPPRVSDGYTF. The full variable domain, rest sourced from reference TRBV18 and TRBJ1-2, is NAGVMQNPRHLVRRRGQEARLRCSPMKGHSHVYWYRQLPEEGLKFMVYLQKENIIDESGMPKERFSAEFPKEGPSILRIQQVVRGDSAAYFCASSTLPPRVSDGYTFGSGTRLTVV.

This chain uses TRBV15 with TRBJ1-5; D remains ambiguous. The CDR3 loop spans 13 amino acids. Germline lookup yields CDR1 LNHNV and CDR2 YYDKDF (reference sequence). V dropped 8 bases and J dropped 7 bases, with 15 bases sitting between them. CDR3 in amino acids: CATAGLIGQPQHF. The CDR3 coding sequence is TGTGCCACCGCCGGGCTTATAGGACAGCCCCAGCATTTT.

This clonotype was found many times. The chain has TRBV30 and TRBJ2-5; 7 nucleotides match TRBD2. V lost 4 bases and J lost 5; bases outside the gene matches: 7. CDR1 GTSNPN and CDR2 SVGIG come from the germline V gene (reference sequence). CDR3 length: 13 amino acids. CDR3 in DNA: TGTGCCTGGAAACTAGCGTTCGGGGAGACCCAGTACTTC. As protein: CAWKLAFGETQYF.

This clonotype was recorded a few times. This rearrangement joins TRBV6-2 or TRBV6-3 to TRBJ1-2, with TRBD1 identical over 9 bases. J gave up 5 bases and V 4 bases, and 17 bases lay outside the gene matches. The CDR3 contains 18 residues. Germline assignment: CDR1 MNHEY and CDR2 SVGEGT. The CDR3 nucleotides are TGTGCCAGCAGTTTTTTTACCTCCGGGACAGGGACCTTATATGGCTACACCTTC. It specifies CASSFFTSGTGTLYGYTF.

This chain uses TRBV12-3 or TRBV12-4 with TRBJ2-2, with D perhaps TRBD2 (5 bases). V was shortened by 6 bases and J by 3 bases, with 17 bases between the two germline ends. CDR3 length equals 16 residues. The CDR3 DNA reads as TGTGCCAGCAGACGACATGCTACTAGGGACACCGGGGAGCTGTTTTTT. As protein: CASRRHATRDTGELFF.

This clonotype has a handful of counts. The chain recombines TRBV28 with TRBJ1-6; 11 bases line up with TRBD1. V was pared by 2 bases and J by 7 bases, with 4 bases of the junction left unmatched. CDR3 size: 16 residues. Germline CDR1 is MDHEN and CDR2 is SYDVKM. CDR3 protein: CASSLIGQGANSPLHF. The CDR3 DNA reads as TGTGCCAGCAGTTTAATTGGACAGGGGGCGAATTCACCCCTCCACTTT.

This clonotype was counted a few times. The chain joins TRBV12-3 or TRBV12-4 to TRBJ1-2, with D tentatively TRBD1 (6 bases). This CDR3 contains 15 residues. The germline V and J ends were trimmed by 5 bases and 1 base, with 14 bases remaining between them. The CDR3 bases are TGTGCCAGCAGTCCGCTAGGGGGGATTAACTATGGCTACACCTTC. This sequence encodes CASSPLGGINYGYTF.

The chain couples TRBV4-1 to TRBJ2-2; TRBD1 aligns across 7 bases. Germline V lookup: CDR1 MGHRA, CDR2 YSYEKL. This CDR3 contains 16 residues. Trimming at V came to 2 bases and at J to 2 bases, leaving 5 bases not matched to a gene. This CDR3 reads CASSQPRQGNTGELFF. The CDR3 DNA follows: TGCGCCAGCAGCCAACCTAGACAGGGCAACACCGGGGAGCTGTTTTTT.

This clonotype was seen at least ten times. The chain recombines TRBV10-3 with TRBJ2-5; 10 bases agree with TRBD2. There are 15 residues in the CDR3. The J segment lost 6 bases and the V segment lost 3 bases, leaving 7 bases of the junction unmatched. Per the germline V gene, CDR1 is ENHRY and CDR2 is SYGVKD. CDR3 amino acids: CAISDQRGGMKTQYF. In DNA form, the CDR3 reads TGTGCCATCAGTGATCAGCGGGGGGGCATGAAGACCCAGTACTTC.

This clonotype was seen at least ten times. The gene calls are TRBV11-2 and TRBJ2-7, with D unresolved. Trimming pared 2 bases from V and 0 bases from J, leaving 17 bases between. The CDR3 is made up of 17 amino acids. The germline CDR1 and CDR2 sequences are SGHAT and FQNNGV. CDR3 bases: TGTGCCAGCAGCTTATTCCGGGCCGGGCGGAGCTCCTACGAGCAGTACTTC. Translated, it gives CASSLFRAGRSSYEQYF.

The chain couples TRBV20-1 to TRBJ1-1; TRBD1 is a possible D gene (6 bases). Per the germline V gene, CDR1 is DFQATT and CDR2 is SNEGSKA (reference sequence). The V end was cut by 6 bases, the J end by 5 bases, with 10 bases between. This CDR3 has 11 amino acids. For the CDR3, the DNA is TGCAGTGCAACAACAGGGACTGAAGCTTTCTTT. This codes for CSATTGTEAFF.

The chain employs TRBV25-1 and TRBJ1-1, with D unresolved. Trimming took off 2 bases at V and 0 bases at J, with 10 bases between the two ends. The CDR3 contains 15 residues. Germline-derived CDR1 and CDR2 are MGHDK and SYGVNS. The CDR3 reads CASSEGRPLNTEAFF. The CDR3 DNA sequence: TGTGCCAGCAGTGAAGGGAGGCCTCTGAACACTGAAGCTTTCTTT.

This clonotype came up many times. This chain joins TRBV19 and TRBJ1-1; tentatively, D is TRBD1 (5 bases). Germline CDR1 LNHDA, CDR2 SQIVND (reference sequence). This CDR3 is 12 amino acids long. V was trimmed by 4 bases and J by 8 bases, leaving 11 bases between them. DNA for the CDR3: TGTGCCAGTAGTAATGGGGCTGGGGAAGCTTTCTTT. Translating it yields CASSNGAGEAFF.

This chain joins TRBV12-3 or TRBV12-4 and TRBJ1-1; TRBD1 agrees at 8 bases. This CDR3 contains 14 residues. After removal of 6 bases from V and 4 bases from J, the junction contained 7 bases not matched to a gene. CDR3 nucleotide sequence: TGTGCCAGCAGGCCAGGACAGGGAGCCACTGAAGCTTTCTTT. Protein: CASRPGQGATEAFF.